Each of the 14 T cell receptor beta chains below was sequenced from the same sample in a study of blood T cells in healthy people across ages (dated by TCRdb to about 2015). The library was produced with 5' RACE. Sequencing instrument: Illumina HiSeq 2500. The second PCR ran for roughly 7 to 12 cycles and used a J-beta primer mix along with a sample-barcoded 5' primer. In TCRdb, the public reads were trimmed at Q25 with fastp and aligned with MiXCR, with productive beta chains retained. Each CDR3 protein appears once, grouped with its most common genes and DNA. In this sample the table shows hundreds of thousands of distinct CDR3 sequences, around 28% of which occur a single time. The ten largest make up around 15% of the sample. Sequenced input: blood. All receptors come from a woman of 80 years or more in good health.

This clonotype showed up many times. The genes are TRBV20-1 and TRBJ2-1; 7 positions match TRBD2. Germline CDR1 DFQATT, CDR2 SNEGSKA (reference sequence). V was clipped by 0 bases and J by 2 bases; unmatched bases: 4. This CDR3 has 15 residues. CDR3 sequence (DNA): TGCAGTGCTAGAGATCGGGGGGTGCCCTACAATGAGCAGTTCTTC. Translation: CSARDRGVPYNEQFF.

A note on this clonotype: Without the conserved terminal phenylalanine or tryptophan, this CDR3 likely stems from a read error. CDR3 coding DNA: TGCGCCAGCAGCTTGTCTGGGAACACCGGGGAGCTGTTTGTT. Protein sequence: CASSLSGNTGELFV. The chain carries TRBV5-1 and TRBJ2-2, with unresolved D. Looked up from germline, CDR1 is SGHRS and CDR2 is YFSETQ. The CDR3 has 14 residues. Trimming took off 1 base at V and 1 base at J, with 5 bases between the two ends.

This clonotype was seen a handful of times. A clone one base away is much larger, so this may be a read error. The genes are TRBV24-1 and TRBJ2-3; 8 nucleotides align to TRBD1. Germline V gene data show CDR1 as KGHDR and CDR2 as SFDVKD. This CDR3 region has 14 residues. This chain's CDR3 is CASSDRTGRDTQYF. The CDR3 nucleotides read TGTGCCTCCAGTGACAGGACAGGGAGGGATACGCAGTATTTT.

This clonotype showed up just a few times. J is TRBJ1-2 and V is TRBV5-1; 9 nucleotides match TRBD1. Unmatched junction bases numbered 13, after V lost 0 bases and J lost 7 bases. The CDR3 spans 17 residues. Per the germline V gene, CDR1 is SGHRS and CDR2 is YFSETQ. The CDR3 spells CASSLVGTGIATGGYTF. In nucleotides, the CDR3 is TGCGCCAGCAGCTTGGTCGGGACAGGGATCGCTACGGGTGGCTACACCTTC.

This clonotype turned up a few times. Since a much larger clone is just one base distant, this may be a read error. CDR3 nucleotide sequence: TGTGCCAGCAGCCTGAGGACGGGAAGCGGAGAGACCCAGTACTTC. It is translated as CASSLRTGSGETQYF. The chain is built from TRBV5-6 and TRBJ2-7, with D maybe TRBD2 (5 bases). Matching the DNA end better, TRBJ2-5 makes the J call doubtful. The germline V gene encodes CDR1 SGHDT and CDR2 YYEEEE. This CDR3 has 15 residues.

As to this clonotype: The junction shows a germline mismatch at one end, possibly a read error. The chain carries TRBV30 and TRBJ1-3; no firm D call. CDR3 length: 12 amino acids. Germline CDR1 reads GTSNPN; CDR2 reads SVGIG (reference sequence). The CDR3 region is CAWRGYGNTIDF. In DNA, the CDR3 is TGTGCCTGGAGAGGTTACGGAAACACCATAGATTTT. The full variable domain, in which reference TRBV30 and TRBJ1-3 provide the parts outside the CDR3, is SQTIHQWPATLVQPVGSPLSLECTVEGTSNPNLYWYRQAAGRGLQLLFYSVGIGQISSEVPQNLSASRPQDRQFILSSKKLLLSDSGFYLCAWRGYGNTIDFGEGSWLTVV.

The count of this clonotype is one. This chain connects TRBV12-3 or TRBV12-4 to TRBJ2-1, with TRBD2 matching over 8 bases. The V gene end was trimmed by 3 bases and the J gene end by 8 bases; junction bases not matched to a gene: 9. The CDR3 runs 15 residues. The CDR3 coding sequence is TGTGCCAGCAGTTTTTGGATAGCGGGGTTGGATGAGCAGTTCTTC. This sequence encodes CASSFWIAGLDEQFF.

Note on this clonotype: Its ends do not fully match the called genes, so a read error is possible. The chain links TRBV6-2 or TRBV6-3 to TRBJ1-2; D may be TRBD1 (5 bases). Germline V gene lookup returns CDR1 MNHEY and CDR2 SVGEGT. This CDR3 is built from 12 residues. This chain's CDR3 is CARVDSVYDYTF. The CDR3 DNA is TGTGCCAGGGTCGACAGTGTCTATGACTACACCTTC.

Remarks on this clonotype: Since a much larger clone is just one base distant, this may be a read error. The chain joins TRBV5-1 to TRBJ1-2; tentative D call: TRBD1 (6 bases). V lost 3 bases and J lost 0, with 15 bases in between. Germline V gives CDR1 SGHRS, CDR2 YFSETQ. The CDR3 is made up of 16 amino acids. The CDR3 nucleotides read TGCGCCAGCAGCTATGGTACAGGGACGTCTAACTATGGCTACACCTTC. Its protein product is CASSYGTGTSNYGYTF.

This clonotype was seen a handful of times. The rearrangement joins TRBV12-3 or TRBV12-4 to TRBJ2-5; 8 positions agree with TRBD2. J lost 5 bases, V lost 1 base, and 21 bases had no gene match. The CDR3 is 20 amino acids. Here the CDR3 DNA reads TGTGCCAGCAGTTTAGGGAGGCGGGGGGCCGGGTTATCGCAAGGGGAGACCCAGTACTTC. This encodes CASSLGRRGAGLSQGETQYF.

V is TRBV12-5 and J is TRBJ2-1; D not resolved. The CDR3 runs 12 residues. Germline V lookup: CDR1 LGHNT, CDR2 FRNRAP. V lost 7 bases to trimming and J lost 11 bases, with 15 bases between them. DNA for the CDR3: TGTGCTAGTGATTACCGCAGTGATCAGCAGTTCTTC. It is translated as CASDYRSDQQFF.

This clonotype was observed a handful of times. This chain links TRBV28 with TRBJ1-5, with a weak D call TRBD1 (5 bases). The V end was cut by 6 bases, the J end by 4 bases, with 16 bases between. The CDR3 is 15 residues long. Germline V gives CDR1 MDHEN, CDR2 SYDVKM. The CDR3 DNA sequence: TGTGCCAGCAGCTTGCTTGGGCCAGGGAATCAGCCCCAGCATTTT. Its protein is CASSLLGPGNQPQHF.

The CDR3 is CASSELAGYNEQFF. The CDR3 DNA is TGTGCCAGCAGCGAGCTGGCTGGTTACAATGAGCAGTTCTTC. The V gene is TRBV12-3 or TRBV12-4, the J gene TRBJ2-1; the D is unclear. The CDR3 is made up of 14 amino acids. Trimming took 6 bases from V and 4 from J, leaving 13 bases between them.

Many counts were recorded for this clonotype. This chain joins TRBV7-2 and TRBJ2-5, with D unresolved. The CDR3 extends over 14 amino acids. CDR1 is SGHTA and CDR2 is FQGNSA in the germline V gene. The germline V and J ends were trimmed by 1 base and 1 base, with 7 bases remaining between them. The CDR3 DNA reads as TGTGCCAGCAGCTTAGTCATAAGCCAAGAGACCCAGTACTTC. It translates to CASSLVISQETQYF.